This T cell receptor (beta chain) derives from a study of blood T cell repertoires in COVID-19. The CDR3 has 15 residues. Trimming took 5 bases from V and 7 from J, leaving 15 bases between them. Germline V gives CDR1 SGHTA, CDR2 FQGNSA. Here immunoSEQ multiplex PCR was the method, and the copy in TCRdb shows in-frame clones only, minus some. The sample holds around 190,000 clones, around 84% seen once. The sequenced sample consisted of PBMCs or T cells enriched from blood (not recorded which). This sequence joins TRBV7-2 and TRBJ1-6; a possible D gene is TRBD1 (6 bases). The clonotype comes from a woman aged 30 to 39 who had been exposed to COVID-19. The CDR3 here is CASSLHPTGNSPLHF. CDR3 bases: TGTGCCAGCAGCCTCCACCCGACAGGAAATTCACCCCTCCACTTT.